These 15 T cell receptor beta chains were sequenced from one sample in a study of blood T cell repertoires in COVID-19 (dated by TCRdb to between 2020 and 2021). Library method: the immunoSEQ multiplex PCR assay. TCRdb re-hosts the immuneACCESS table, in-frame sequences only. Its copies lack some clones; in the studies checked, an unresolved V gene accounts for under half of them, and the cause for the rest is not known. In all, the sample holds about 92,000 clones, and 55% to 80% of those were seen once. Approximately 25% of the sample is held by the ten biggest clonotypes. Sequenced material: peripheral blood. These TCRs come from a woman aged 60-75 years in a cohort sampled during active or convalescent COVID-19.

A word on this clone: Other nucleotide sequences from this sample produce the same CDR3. CDR3 nucleotides: TGTGCCAGCAGCGTAACGATTCCGACTAGCGGGGGGCGTACAGATACGCAGTATTTT. Translating it yields CASSVTIPTSGGRTDTQYF. The chain couples TRBV9 to TRBJ2-3; 13 bases agree with TRBD2. Per germline, CDR1 SGDLS and CDR2 YYNGEE. The CDR3 loop spans 19 amino acids. J lost 3 bases, V lost 1 base, and 11 bases had no gene match.

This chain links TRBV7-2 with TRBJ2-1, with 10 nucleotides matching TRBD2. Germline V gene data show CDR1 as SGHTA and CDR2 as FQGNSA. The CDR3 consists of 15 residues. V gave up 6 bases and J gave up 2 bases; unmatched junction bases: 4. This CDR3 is CASSVSGGPYNEQFF. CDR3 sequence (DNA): TGTGCCAGCAGTGTTAGCGGGGGGCCCTACAATGAGCAGTTCTTC.

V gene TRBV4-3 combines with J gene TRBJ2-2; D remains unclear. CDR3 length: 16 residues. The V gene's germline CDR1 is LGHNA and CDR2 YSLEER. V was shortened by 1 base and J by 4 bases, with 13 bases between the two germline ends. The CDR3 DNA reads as TGCGCCAGCAGCCAAGGCCGTGCCCCCGGCACCGGGGAGCTGTTTTTT. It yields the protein CASSQGRAPGTGELFF.

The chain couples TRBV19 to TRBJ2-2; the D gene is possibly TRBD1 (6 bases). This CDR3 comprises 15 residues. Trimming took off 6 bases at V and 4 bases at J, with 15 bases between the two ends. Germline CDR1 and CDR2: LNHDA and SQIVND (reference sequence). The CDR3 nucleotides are TGTGCCAGTAGGAACAGGGTCTCGGCCACCGGGGAGCTGTTTTTT. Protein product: CASRNRVSATGELFF.

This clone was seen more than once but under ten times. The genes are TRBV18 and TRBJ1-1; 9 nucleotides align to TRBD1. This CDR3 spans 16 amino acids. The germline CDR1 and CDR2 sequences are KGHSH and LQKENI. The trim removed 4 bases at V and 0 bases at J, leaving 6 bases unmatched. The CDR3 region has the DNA TGTGCCAGCTCACTCCGACAGGGGGGTATGAACACTGAAGCTTTCTTT. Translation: CASSLRQGGMNTEAFF.

CDR3 DNA sequence: TGTGCCAGCTCACCGGGCCAAGAAACAAATCAGCCCCAGCATTTT. Its protein is CASSPGQETNQPQHF. The chain is built from TRBV18 and TRBJ1-5; no definite D call. The V gene's germline CDR1 is KGHSH and CDR2 LQKENI. CDR3 length: 15 residues. Trimming removed 3 bases at V and 4 bases at J, with 13 bases between.

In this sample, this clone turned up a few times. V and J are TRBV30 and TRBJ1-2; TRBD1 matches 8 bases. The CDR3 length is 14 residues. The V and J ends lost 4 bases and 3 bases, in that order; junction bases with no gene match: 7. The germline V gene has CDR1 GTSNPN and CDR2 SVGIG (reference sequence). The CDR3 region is CAWTRDRGDYGYTF. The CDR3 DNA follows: TGTGCCTGGACCCGCGACAGGGGAGACTATGGCTACACCTTC.

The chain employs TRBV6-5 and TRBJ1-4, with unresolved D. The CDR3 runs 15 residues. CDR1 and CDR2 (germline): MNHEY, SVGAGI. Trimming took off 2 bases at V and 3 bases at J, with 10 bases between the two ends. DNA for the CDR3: TGTGCCAGCAGTTACAGCAGGCCTGCTAATGAAAAACTGTTTTTT. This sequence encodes CASSYSRPANEKLFF.

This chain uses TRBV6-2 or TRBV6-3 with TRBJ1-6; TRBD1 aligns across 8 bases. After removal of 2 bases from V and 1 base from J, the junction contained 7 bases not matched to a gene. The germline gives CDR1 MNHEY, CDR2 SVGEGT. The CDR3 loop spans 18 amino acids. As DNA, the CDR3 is TGTGCCAGCAGTTACATCGGCAGGGGGCTATCCTATAATTCACCCCTCCACTTT. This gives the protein CASSYIGRGLSYNSPLHF.

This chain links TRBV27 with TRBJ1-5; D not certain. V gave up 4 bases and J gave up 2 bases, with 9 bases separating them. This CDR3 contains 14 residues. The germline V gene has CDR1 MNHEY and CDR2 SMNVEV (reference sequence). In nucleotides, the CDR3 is TGTGCCAGCAGTTCACAGAGAGGCAATCAGCCCCAGCATTTT. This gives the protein CASSSQRGNQPQHF.

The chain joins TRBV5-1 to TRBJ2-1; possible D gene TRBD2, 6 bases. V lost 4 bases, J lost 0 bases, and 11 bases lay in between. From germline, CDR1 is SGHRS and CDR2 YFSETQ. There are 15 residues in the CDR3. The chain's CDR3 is CASSRGISSYNEQFF. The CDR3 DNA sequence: TGCGCCAGCAGCCGGGGGATATCCTCCTACAATGAGCAGTTCTTC.

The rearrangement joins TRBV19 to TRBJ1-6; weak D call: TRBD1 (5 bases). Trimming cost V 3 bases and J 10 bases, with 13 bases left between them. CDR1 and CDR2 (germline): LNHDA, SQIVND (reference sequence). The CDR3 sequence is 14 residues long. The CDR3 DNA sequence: TGTGCCAGTAGTATGGCGGGGGTGGACTCACCCCTCCACTTT. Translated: CASSMAGVDSPLHF.

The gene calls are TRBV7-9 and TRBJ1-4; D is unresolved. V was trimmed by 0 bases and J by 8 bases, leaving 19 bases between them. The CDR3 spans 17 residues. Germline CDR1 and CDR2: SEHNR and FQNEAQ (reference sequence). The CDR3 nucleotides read TGTGCCAGCAGCTTAGCGTTAACAGCCACTGGTCTGGAAAAACTGTTTTTT. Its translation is CASSLALTATGLEKLFF.

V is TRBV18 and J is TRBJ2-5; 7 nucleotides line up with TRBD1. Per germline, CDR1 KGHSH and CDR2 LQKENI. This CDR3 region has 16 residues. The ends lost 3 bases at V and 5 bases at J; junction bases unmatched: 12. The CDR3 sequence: CASSPQSGGFMETQYF. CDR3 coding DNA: TGTGCCAGCTCACCTCAGTCAGGGGGTTTCATGGAGACCCAGTACTTC.

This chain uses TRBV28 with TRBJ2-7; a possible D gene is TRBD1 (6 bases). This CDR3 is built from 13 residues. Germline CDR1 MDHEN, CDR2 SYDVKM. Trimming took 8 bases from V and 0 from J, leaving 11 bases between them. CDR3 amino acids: CASGSGVSYEQYF. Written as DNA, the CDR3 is TGTGCCAGCGGGTCAGGGGTCTCCTACGAGCAGTACTTC.